Listed below are T cell receptor beta chains from one sample, sequenced in a study of cytotoxic CD8 clonotypes in ibrutinib-treated CLL. Sequenced by immunoSEQ multiplex PCR; TCRdb stores in-frame clones only, minus some. The table has over 120,000 clones, 75% to 80% seen once. Sample: PBMCs, taken after 24 months of ibrutinib treatment. The receptors here all came from a human donor with chronic lymphocytic leukemia. The conserved cysteine and the conserved F or W are not part of the CDR3 here. The order of the fields is CDR3 length, V gene, J gene, D gene, CDR3 protein. The D gene is left open where the match is weak.

>13|TRBV6-1|TRBJ1-5|.
ASSADTYSNQPQH
>10|TRBV5-1|TRBJ1-2|.
ASSLDSLQNT
>18|TRBV18|TRBJ2-1|TRBD1
ASSPGQGGTWLAGGGEQF
>11|TRBV7-9|TRBJ1-2|TRBD1
ASSPGQRNGYT
>11|TRBV4-2|TRBJ2-1|.
ASTATGFDEQF
>14|TRBV19|TRBJ2-3|.
ASSRWPTLSTDTQY
>12|TRBV28|TRBJ1-2|TRBD1
ASSLWTGGTGYT
>12|TRBV4-3|TRBJ1-1|.
ASSQDTGTPGAF
>15|TRBV11-2|TRBJ1-5|.
ASSLRLSPGSSQPQH
>13|TRBV7-8|TRBJ1-5|.
ASSSGQHSNQPQH
>14|TRBV6-5|TRBJ2-1|.
ASSYSYGGSYNEQF
>14|TRBV28|TRBJ2-2|TRBD2
ASTPTGGRGTGELF
>12|TRBV9|TRBJ2-7|.
ASSVGPPSYEQY
>9|TRBV6-1|TRBJ2-2|.
ASREAGELF
>11|TRBV28|TRBJ2-7|.
ASSRTSSYEQY
>13|TRBV7-8|TRBJ2-3|.
ASRPTSFIADTQY
>12|TRBV7-2|TRBJ2-2|.
ASSRQAGTGELF
>14|TRBV11-3|TRBJ2-3|TRBD2
ASSLGLAGGTDTQY
>11|TRBV28|TRBJ1-1|.
ASSFFGRTEAF
>10|TRBV6-6|TRBJ2-2|.
ASRVDTGELF
>15|TRBV19|TRBJ2-1|TRBD2
ASSMGSGRFTYNEQF
>14|TRBV11-1|TRBJ2-1|.
ASTPRARGPYNEQF
>11|TRBV10-3|TRBJ2-7|.
AIGWVVGGEQY
>13|TRBV19|TRBJ1-5|TRBD1
ASRQTGAPNQPQH
>12|TRBV7-2|TRBJ1-6|.
ASSLGWNNSPLH
>11|TRBV7-2|TRBJ1-4|.
ASSPNKGEKLF
>13|TRBV27|TRBJ2-7|.
ASSLWGTQPWEQY
>12|TRBV5-1|TRBJ1-5|.
ASSLVGGNQPQH
>12|TRBV19|TRBJ2-1|TRBD2
ASTSGRPYNEQF
>13|TRBV7-2|TRBJ2-7|TRBD1
ASSPRVDRGHEQY
>11|TRBV29-1|TRBJ1-4|.
SVAGSLNEKLF
>14|TRBV30|TRBJ2-1|TRBD2
AWGPHGTSSYNEQF
>9|TRBV20-1|TRBJ1-2|.
SARPGYGYT
>13|TRBV5-1|TRBJ2-1|TRBD2
ASSLSGLAPNEQF
>11|TRBV6-5|TRBJ2-7|TRBD1
ASRRTGIYEQY
>13|TRBV6-5|TRBJ1-5|TRBD1
ASSYNRGLGQPQH
>9|TRBV11-2|TRBJ1-2|.
ASSPGGGYT
>14|TRBV7-3|TRBJ1-1|TRBD1
ASSLQGGTANTEAF
>12|TRBV10-3|TRBJ1-1|TRBD1
AVTPGQGETEAF
>10|TRBV28|TRBJ2-1|.
ASRPTVNEQF
>13|TRBV6-6|TRBJ1-1|TRBD1
ASSPGQGASTEAF
>14|TRBV4-2|TRBJ2-6|.
ASSQDWTSGANVLT